Detailed here is one T cell receptor beta chain. What it binds is not known. Treatment noted: oral pan-JAK inhibitor, 5-10 mg twice daily. The sample is drawn from a study of CD8+ T cells in alopecia areata. Study conclusions and caveats: Tofacitinib significantly brought down scalp clonality and expanded CD8+ clones among top 100.

Germline V gene lookup returns CDR1 ENHRY and CDR2 SYGVKD. CDR3 length: 15 residues. Between the trimmed V and J ends, which lost 6 bases and 3 bases, there was a span of 17 bases. After isolation, RNA underwent reverse transcription to generate cDNA as the sequencing template. The method was immunoSEQ multiplex PCR; TCRdb's version includes in-frame clones alone and lacks a portion of them. The sample includes more than 90,000 clones, 58% of them seen just once. Here the sequenced sample was CD8+ T cells sorted from blood, taken at week 4, from a patient treated with tofacitinib. The receptor's source is a human donor with alopecia areata. The V call is TRBV10-3, the J call TRBJ2-5; D could derive from TRBD1 or TRBD2 (6 bases each). The CDR3 nucleotides read TGTGCCATCAGCCAGGCCCGGGGGCCGAAAGAGACCCAGTACTTC. It encodes CAISQARGPKETQYF.